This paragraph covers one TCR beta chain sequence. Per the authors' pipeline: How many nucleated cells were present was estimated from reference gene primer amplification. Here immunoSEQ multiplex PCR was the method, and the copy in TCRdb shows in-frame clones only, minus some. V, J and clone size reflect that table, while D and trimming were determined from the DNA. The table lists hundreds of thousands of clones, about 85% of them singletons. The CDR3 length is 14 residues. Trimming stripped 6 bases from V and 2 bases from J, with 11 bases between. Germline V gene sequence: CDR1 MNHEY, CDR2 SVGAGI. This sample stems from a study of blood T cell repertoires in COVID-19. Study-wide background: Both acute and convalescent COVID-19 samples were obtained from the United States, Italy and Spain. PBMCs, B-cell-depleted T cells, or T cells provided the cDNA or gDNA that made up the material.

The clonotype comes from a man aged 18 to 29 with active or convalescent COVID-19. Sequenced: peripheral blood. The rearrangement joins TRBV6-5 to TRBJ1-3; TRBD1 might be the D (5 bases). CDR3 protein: CASRPRVPGNTIYF. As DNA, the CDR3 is TGTGCCAGCAGGCCCAGGGTACCTGGAAACACCATATATTTT.